Shown below are 4 T cell receptor beta chains from a single sample sequenced in a study of T cell changes during pregnancy in multiple sclerosis. Produced via immunoSEQ multiplex PCR; TCRdb's table is partial and in-frame only. The table shows tens of thousands of clones, with 85% to 95% occurring only once. This material consisted of CD4+ T cells from peripheral blood mononuclear cells, taken in the second trimester of pregnancy. These receptors originate from a female donor with multiple sclerosis, enrolled in a pregnancy study.

The chain couples TRBV28 to TRBJ1-5, with D maybe TRBD1 (6 bases). Germline loops: CDR1 MDHEN, CDR2 SYDVKM. The length of the CDR3 is 14 residues. V dropped 8 bases and J dropped 1 base, with 12 bases sitting between them. The CDR3 loop reads CASRGARSNQPQHF. DNA for the CDR3: TGTGCCAGCCGGGGGGCCCGAAGCAATCAGCCCCAGCATTTT. Together with reference TRBV28 and TRBJ1-5, the CDR3 gives the full variable domain: DVKVTQSSRYLVKRTGEKVFLECVQDMDHENMFWYRQDPGLGLRLIYFSYDVKMKEKGDIPEGYSVSREKKERFSLILESASTNQTSMYLCASRGARSNQPQHFGDGTRLSIL.

This chain uses TRBV7-2 with TRBJ2-3, with TRBD2 matching 8 bases. The CDR3 consists of 16 residues. Germline V lookup: CDR1 SGHTA, CDR2 FQGNSA. Germline trimming cut 1 base from V and 2 bases from J; bases unmatched to any gene: 5. This chain's CDR3 is CASSLDPAGVTDTQYF. DNA for the CDR3: TGTGCCAGCAGCTTAGATCCAGCGGGAGTCACAGATACGCAGTATTTT.

About this clone: Germline and junction disagree at one end, which may indicate a read error. This chain connects TRBV7-3 to TRBJ1-2, with a tentative D call TRBD1 (6 bases). Germline V gene lookup returns CDR1 SGHTA and CDR2 FQGTGA. This CDR3 region has 13 residues. The CDR3 DNA reads as TGTGCCAGCAGCCTAATCAACAGGGAAGGCTTCTCCTTC. It yields the protein CASSLINREGFSF.

The chain links TRBV19 to TRBJ1-5; D call uncertain. The CDR3 consists of 16 residues. Trimming cost V 6 bases and J 2 bases, with 17 bases left between them. Germline V gene data show CDR1 as LNHDA and CDR2 as SQIVND (reference sequence). The CDR3 nucleotides read TGTGCCAGTAGCCTCCATGGCGCGGTTGGCAATCAGCCCCAGCATTTT. Its translation: CASSLHGAVGNQPQHF.